A single T cell receptor (beta chain) is shown here with its context. Its specificity is unknown. Indicated time point: pre-treatment sample, taken before nivolumab and TIL therapy. The tumor samples were excised metastases, mostly pleural nodules or supraclavicular lymph nodes. This sample is part of a study of TIL therapy for anti-PD-1-resistant metastatic lung cancer. Findings of the study overall: Patients were highly selected, enriched for treatment-naive, never-smoker and oncogene-addicted cases. Compared with baseline intratumoral T cells, expanded TIL cultures were more clonal and less diverse (about 6% vs 30%).

Per germline, CDR1 SGHDT and CDR2 YYEEEE. The CDR3 runs to 16 residues. V was clipped by 0 bases and J by 0 bases; unmatched bases: 4. Sequencing used immunoSEQ v3. Sequencing depth was around 2.2 million read pairs for survey level, roughly 4.5-6.5 million for deep. TCRdb's table, derived via immunoSEQ multiplex PCR, lists solely in-frame clones and lacks some. Of fewer than 15,000 clones listed, about 70% are singletons. The genes are TRBV5-6 and TRBJ2-5, with 8 nucleotides matching TRBD2. Sequencing was performed on tumor tissue, taken at baseline. The source is a woman aged 25-85 years with non-small cell lung cancer. CDR3 coding DNA: TGTGCCAGCAGCTTGGGGGCTAGCGGGCACCAAGAGACCCAGTACTTC. Translating gives CASSLGASGHQETQYF.